This T cell receptor beta chain derives from a study of T cell clonality in common variable immunodeficiency (dated by TCRdb to between 2014 and 2016). For sequencing input, CVID and control samples contributed equivalent amounts of genomic DNA. For every sample, a 60 bp segment covering the rearranged TCRbeta CDR3 region was amplified and then sequenced. The immunoSEQ assay, a bias-corrected multiplex PCR combined with high-throughput sequencing, was used for TCRbeta amplification. As for how the authors treated the data: Every unique nucleotide sequence was considered a clone and was annotated with V, D and J genes, copy number and frequency. Sequences were labeled productive if in frame, and non-productive if out of frame or containing stop codons. As previously described, clonality was computed from Shannon's entropy. The predicted amino acid sequences of productive clones were used to derive mean CDR3 Kyte-Doolittle hydropathy. Using the R hclust function, scaled V gene usage was clustered hierarchically with Manhattan distance and complete linkage. Sharing of clones by CDR3 amino acid sequence was evaluated through resampling of 12 repertoires per group over 100 rounds. The repertoires were searched for around 65 published EBV-specific and almost 250 published CMV-specific TCRbeta sequences. A couple of CVID samples yielding fewer than 10,000 sequences were excluded from analysis, leaving under 45 CVID repertoires. The table was pulled from immuneACCESS by TCRdb, which kept in-frame rearrangements only. Such tables lose some clones; where checked, under half of the loss comes from unresolved V genes, and the rest has no known cause. Clone size and V and J calls were adopted from that table, with D and trimming inferred from the DNA. The sample counts around 81,000 clones, each observed more than once. Clones ranked in the top ten supply 0.65% to 0.8% of the sample.

General findings and caveats noted by the study authors: Fewer deletions and N-nucleotide insertions were reportedly observed in CVID TCRbeta sequences, and highly modified clones with 13 or more V deletions were reportedly absent from CVID TCRbeta sequences. According to the authors, finding the cause of the higher clonality in CVID would require sequencing the repertoires of T cell subpopulations. CVID subjects shared fewer TCRbeta clones with each other than healthy controls did (p < 0.0001). Differences among patients in the CVID cohort limited the correlations between repertoire features and clinical complications. Compared with healthy controls, CVID subjects showed increased TCRbeta clonality (t-test p = 0.018), a feature most characteristic of about a third of subjects. Even though DNA input was equal, the average per sample came to 65,000 to 85,000 unique sequences for controls compared with about 31,547 for CVID samples.

Most of the CVID patients and most of the healthy controls were of Caucasian heritage. Heparinized peripheral whole blood samples of about 5 to 8.5 ml were collected from each donor. TCRbeta CDR3 repertoires were sequenced from genomic DNA of adults with common variable immune deficiency (CVID) and healthy adult controls. A total of some 22 healthy adult volunteers (about 12 female and approximately 10 male; age range about 23 to 75 years, mean age around 32) were included in the control group. Diluted blood was density-centrifuged over Hypaque 1077 or Ficoll-Paque to isolate peripheral blood mononuclear cells. Unsorted mononuclear cells served as the source of genomic DNA, which was extracted either by Qiagen column purification or by a centrifugation-based method. Only a few counts were recorded for this clone. What this receptor recognizes is not known. The specimen sequenced was peripheral blood mononuclear cells. The sequence came from a person aged 18 to 75 in good health.

The DNA read from the CDR3 is TGTGCCAGTAATTCTGGGACAGGGGGCTACAATGAG. It encodes CASNSGTGGYNE. The CDR3 in full is CASNSGTGGYNEQFF. This chain is built from TRBV19 and TRBJ2-1, with 11 central nucleotides matching TRBD1. The read finishes 3 residues shy of the CDR3 end, and the germline J gene is used to complete it. Here V drops 7 bases and J drops 3 bases, and the junction holds 5 bases not matched to any gene. CDR1 LNHDA and CDR2 SQIVND were looked up in the germline V gene (reference sequence). The CDR3, from cysteine to phenylalanine, totals 15 residues. The CDR3 was read in part: 36 bases, with the frame set at base 1. Joined to the reference TRBV19 and TRBJ2-1 proteins, this CDR3 gives the full variable domain: DGGITQSPKYLFRKEGQNVTLSCEQNLNHDAMYWYRQDPGQGLRLIYYSQIVNDFQKGDIAEGYSVSREKKESFPLTVTSAQKNPTAFYLCASNSGTGGYNEQFFGPGTRLTVL.